This T cell receptor (beta chain) is drawn from a study of blood T cell repertoires in COVID-19. CDR3 length equals 16 residues. Germline CDR1 reads SNHLY; CDR2 reads FYNNEI. Trimming cost V 2 bases and J 1 base; bases outside gene matches: 2. Followed over time, Seattle patients had been enrolled while infection was active. Authors' processing steps: Amplification from reference gene primers served as the basis for estimated nucleated cell counts. Produced via immunoSEQ multiplex PCR; TCRdb's table is partial and in-frame only. V, J and clone size derive from that table, while D and trimming were established from the DNA sequence. The sample lists some 130,000 clones, roughly nine tenths seen once, with more than 9.5% in the top ten.

The chain combines TRBV2 with TRBJ2-2, with TRBD2 matching over 9 bases. The sample consisted of peripheral blood. The receptor comes from a woman in her seventies with COVID-19, enrolled during active disease. The CDR3: CASSEQAGGNTGELFF. The CDR3 DNA reads as TGTGCCAGCAGTGAACAAGCGGGGGGGAACACCGGGGAGCTGTTTTTT.